This is a list of T cell receptor beta chains from one sample in a study of CD8 T cells in ankylosing spondylitis. TCRdb reanalysed the 5' RACE reads using MiXCR and keeps one entry per CDR3 protein. Of 340,000 or so distinct CDR3 sequences listed, over 12% are singletons. Sequencing was performed on blood, either unsorted or a sorted T cell fraction (not recorded which). These receptors came from a male donor with ankylosing spondylitis or in good health (not recorded which). Each CDR3 is given with its conserved first and last residue. The D gene is left open where the match is weak. Clone size is shown for a subset of rows, as once, few, many or a class of expanded clone.

v_call	d_call	j_call	clone_size	cdr3_nt	cdr3_aa
TRBV20-1	NA	TRBJ1-2	few	TGCAGTGCTACCCCAGGCGGTTTCGATGGCTACACCTTC	CSATPGGFDGYTF
TRBV20-1	NA	TRBJ1-5	NA	TGCAGTGCAAGGGCTAGCAATCAGCCCCAGCATTTT	CSARASNQPQHF
TRBV5-1	TRBD2	TRBJ2-1	NA	TGCGCCAGCAGCTCCCTCCTAGCGGGAGGGGGCAATGAGCAGTTCTTC	CASSSLLAGGGNEQFF
TRBV5-1	NA	TRBJ1-1	few	TGCGCCAGCAGCTTGGGCAGCCAACTAGTGAACACTGAAGCTTTCTTT	CASSLGSQLVNTEAFF
TRBV20-1	NA	TRBJ1-1	few	TGCAGTGCTCCACCCACAGCGAACACTGAAGCTTTCTTT	CSAPPTANTEAFF
TRBV6-6	NA	TRBJ1-5	NA	TGTGCCAGCAGTTACGAGTATAATCAGCCCCAGCATTTT	CASSYEYNQPQHF
TRBV5-1	NA	TRBJ1-1	few	TGCGCCAGCAGCTTGGCGTCCCAGAACACTGAAGCTTTCTTT	CASSLASQNTEAFF
TRBV10-3	NA	TRBJ2-3	many	TGTGCCATCAGTGCCCCGACCGCAGATACGCAGTATTTT	CAISAPTADTQYF
TRBV20-1	NA	TRBJ2-7	few	TGCAGTGCTTCAGACCCTCAGGACTACGAGCAGTACTTC	CSASDPQDYEQYF
TRBV7-9	NA	TRBJ1-1	NA	TGTGCCAGCAGCTTAGATGCAACCATGAACACTGAAGCTTTCTTT	CASSLDATMNTEAFF
TRBV5-1	TRBD1	TRBJ2-3	few	TGCGCCAGCAGCTTGGTAGGGACAGGGGGCACAGATACGCAGTATTTT	CASSLVGTGGTDTQYF
TRBV25-1	TRBD1	TRBJ1-4	NA	TGTGCCAGCCCGGGACAGGGAAGTGAAAAACTGTTTTTT	CASPGQGSEKLFF
TRBV7-9	TRBD1	TRBJ2-3	NA	TGTGCCAGCAGCAGACAGGGAGTCCCAGATACGCAGTATTTT	CASSRQGVPDTQYF
TRBV7-2	NA	TRBJ1-1	few	TGTGCCAGCAGCTTAGTTTCGGCGAACACTGAAGCTTTCTTT	CASSLVSANTEAFF
TRBV2	TRBD2	TRBJ2-3	NA	TGTGCCAGCAGACTAGCGGGCTGGGCGGATACGCAGTATTTT	CASRLAGWADTQYF
TRBV19	TRBD2	TRBJ2-1	few	TGTGCCAGTAGTATAAGTGGCGGGAGGTACAATGAGCAGTTCTTC	CASSISGGRYNEQFF
TRBV6-5	NA	TRBJ2-7	NA	TGTGCCAGCAGTTGGGAGGACGGCTTCTCCTACGAGCAGTACTTC	CASSWEDGFSYEQYF
TRBV7-2	NA	TRBJ2-3	NA	TGTGCCAGCAGCTTAAGCCAGATTGCGCAGTATTTT	CASSLSQIAQYF
TRBV5-6	NA	TRBJ2-1	few	TGTGCCAGCAGCTTGGTCTACAGGGATTATGAGCAGTTCTTC	CASSLVYRDYEQFF
TRBV12-3/TRBV12-4	TRBD2	TRBJ2-3	NA	TGTGCCAGCAGTCCGGGACTAGCGGGAGTCGATACGCAGTATTTT	CASSPGLAGVDTQYF
TRBV10-3	NA	TRBJ2-5	many	TGTGCCATCAGTGATGCGTACCAAGAGACCCAGTACTTC	CAISDAYQETQYF
TRBV20-1	TRBD2	TRBJ2-7	few	TGCAGTGCTAGGGGCGGGAGGATGTACGAGCAGTACTTC	CSARGGRMYEQYF
TRBV24-1	TRBD2	TRBJ2-5	NA	TGTGCCACCAGTGATTCAGCGGGGGGCCGCGAGACCCAGTACTTC	CATSDSAGGRETQYF
TRBV20-1	TRBD1	TRBJ2-1	NA	TGCAGTGCTAGGGAGGGACAGGGGGCCTACAATGAGCAGTTCTTC	CSAREGQGAYNEQFF
TRBV6-1	NA	TRBJ1-4	few	TGTGCCAGCAGTGAAGCAGGCCGCGAAAAACTGTTTTTT	CASSEAGREKLFF
TRBV7-2	NA	TRBJ2-3	NA	TGTGCCAGCAGCCCTCGCCGGGACCCCCGTGATACGCAGTATTTT	CASSPRRDPRDTQYF
TRBV5-1	NA	TRBJ2-3	many	TGCGCCAGCAGCCGACTCCCCACAGATACGCAGTATTTT	CASSRLPTDTQYF
TRBV12-3/TRBV12-4	NA	TRBJ1-2	many	TGTGCCAGCACAGCCGGGACACCTTCTAACTATGGCTACACCTTC	CASTAGTPSNYGYTF
TRBV12-3/TRBV12-4	NA	TRBJ1-5	many	TGTGCCAGCAGTTTGGGAGGGGGTAGGAGCAATCAGCCCCAGCATTTT	CASSLGGGRSNQPQHF
TRBV20-1	TRBD1	TRBJ1-4	NA	TGCAGTGCTAGAGCGTACAGGGGGGCAACTAATGAAAAACTGTTTTTT	CSARAYRGATNEKLFF
TRBV27	NA	TRBJ2-4	NA	TGTGCCAGCAGTTTACTCGGGACTCCGGGGAACATTCAGTACTTC	CASSLLGTPGNIQYF
TRBV7-9	TRBD1	TRBJ2-1	few	TGTGCCAGCAGCCCCCCGGGGACAGGGGTCAATGAGCAGTTCTTC	CASSPPGTGVNEQFF
TRBV6-5	NA	TRBJ2-3	NA	TGTGCCAGCAGTTACGGGGAACACACTAGCACAGATACGCAGTATTTT	CASSYGEHTSTDTQYF
TRBV6-6	NA	TRBJ1-6	NA	TGTGCCAGCAGCGGGACCGCGTGGAGTGACCTCCACTTT	CASSGTAWSDLHF
TRBV12-3/TRBV12-4	NA	TRBJ2-3	NA	TGTGCCAGCAGCCGACGGGGCGCAGATACGCAGTATTTT	CASSRRGADTQYF
TRBV5-1	TRBD1	TRBJ2-2	NA	TGCGCCAGCAGCGCCCAAGGGACAGGTGACACCGGGGAGCTGTTTTTT	CASSAQGTGDTGELFF
TRBV14	NA	TRBJ1-2	NA	TGTGCCAGCAGCCAAAGACGGTTTAACTATGGCTACACCTTC	CASSQRRFNYGYTF
TRBV5-1	NA	TRBJ2-3	NA	TGCGCCAGCAGCCCCCAAGGGTTCACAGATACGCAGTATTTT	CASSPQGFTDTQYF
TRBV10-3	TRBD1	TRBJ2-7	NA	TGTGCCATCAGCCAGACAGGGCTCTACGAGCAGTACTTC	CAISQTGLYEQYF
TRBV7-2	TRBD2	TRBJ2-1	NA	TGTGCCAGCAGCGACCGGACGGGAGGCGATGAGCAGTTCTTC	CASSDRTGGDEQFF
TRBV5-1	NA	TRBJ2-4	many	TGCGCCAGCAGCTTGGCCGGGGACATTCAGTACTTC	CASSLAGDIQYF
TRBV12-3/TRBV12-4	NA	TRBJ1-4	many	TGTGCCAGCAGTTTAAGGGGGGCGAATGAAAAACTGTTTTTT	CASSLRGANEKLFF
TRBV2	NA	TRBJ2-1	NA	TGTGCCAGCAGCCCTGACCGGGGCGGTTACAATGAGCAGTTCTTC	CASSPDRGGYNEQFF
TRBV5-1	NA	TRBJ2-4	few	TGCGCCAGCAGCTCAGGGACAGTCTCCTGGGAGGTGCTAGCCAAAAACATTCAGTACTTC	CASSSGTVSWEVLAKNIQYF
TRBV5-6	NA	TRBJ1-6	NA	TGTGCCAGCAGCTTATATCTAAGCTCCTATAATTCACCCCTCCACTTT	CASSLYLSSYNSPLHF
TRBV5-1	NA	TRBJ2-7	many	TGCGCCAGCAGCAGGACCAACTACGAGCAGTACTTC	CASSRTNYEQYF
TRBV2	NA	TRBJ2-7	NA	TGTGCCAGCAGTAACCTCCCGGGACACTACTACGAGCAGTACTTC	CASSNLPGHYYEQYF
TRBV4-2	NA	TRBJ2-3	NA	TGTGCCAGCAGCCAAGACAGGAGGGGGGATACGCAGTATTTT	CASSQDRRGDTQYF
TRBV29-1	NA	TRBJ2-3	few	TGCAGCGTTGAGTCCCGACGGATTAGCACAGATACGCAGTATTTT	CSVESRRISTDTQYF
TRBV25-1	NA	TRBJ2-7	NA	TGTGCCAGCAGTGGAGCCCGACAAACAGGGAGGCACGAGCAGTACTTC	CASSGARQTGRHEQYF
TRBV4-2	TRBD1	TRBJ1-1	few	TGTGCCAGCAGCCCCCTCCCAGGGGGAGACACTGAAGCTTTCTTT	CASSPLPGGDTEAFF
TRBV7-2	NA	TRBJ2-7	few	TGTGCCAGCAGCTTAGTTTGGCGGGACACCTACGAGCAGTACTTC	CASSLVWRDTYEQYF
TRBV5-1	TRBD1	TRBJ2-7	NA	TGCGCCAGCAGCTTAAAGACAGGGGAAGGCGAGCAGTACTTC	CASSLKTGEGEQYF